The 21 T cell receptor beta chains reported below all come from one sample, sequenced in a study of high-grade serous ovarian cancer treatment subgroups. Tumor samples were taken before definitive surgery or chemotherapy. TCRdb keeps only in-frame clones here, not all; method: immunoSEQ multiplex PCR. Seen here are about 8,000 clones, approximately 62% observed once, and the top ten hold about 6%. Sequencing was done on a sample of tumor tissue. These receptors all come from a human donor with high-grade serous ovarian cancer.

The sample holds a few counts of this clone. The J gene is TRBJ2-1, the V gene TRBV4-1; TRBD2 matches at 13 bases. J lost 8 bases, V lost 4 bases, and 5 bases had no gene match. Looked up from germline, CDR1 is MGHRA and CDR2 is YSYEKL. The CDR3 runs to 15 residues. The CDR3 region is CASSLGLAGRDEQFF. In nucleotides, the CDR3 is TGCGCCAGCAGCCTGGGACTAGCGGGAAGGGATGAGCAGTTCTTC.

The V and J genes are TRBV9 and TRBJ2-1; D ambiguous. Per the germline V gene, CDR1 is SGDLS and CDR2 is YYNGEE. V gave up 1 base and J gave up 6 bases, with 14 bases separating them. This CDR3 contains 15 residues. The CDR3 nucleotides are TGTGCCAGCAGCGTATCAGGCGAGGTTGGCAATGAGCAGTTCTTC. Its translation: CASSVSGEVGNEQFF.

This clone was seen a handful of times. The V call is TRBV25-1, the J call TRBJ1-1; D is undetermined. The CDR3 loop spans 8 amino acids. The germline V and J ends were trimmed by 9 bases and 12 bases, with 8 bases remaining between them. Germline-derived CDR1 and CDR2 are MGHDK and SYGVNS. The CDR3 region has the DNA TGTGCCAGGACTCGCCCTTTCTTT. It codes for CARTRPFF.

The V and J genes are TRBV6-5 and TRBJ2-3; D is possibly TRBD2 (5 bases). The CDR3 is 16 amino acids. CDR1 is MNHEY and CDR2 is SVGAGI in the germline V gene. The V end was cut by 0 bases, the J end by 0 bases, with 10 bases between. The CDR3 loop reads CASSYSREGSTDTQYF. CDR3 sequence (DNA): TGTGCCAGCAGTTACTCACGGGAAGGGAGCACAGATACGCAGTATTTT.

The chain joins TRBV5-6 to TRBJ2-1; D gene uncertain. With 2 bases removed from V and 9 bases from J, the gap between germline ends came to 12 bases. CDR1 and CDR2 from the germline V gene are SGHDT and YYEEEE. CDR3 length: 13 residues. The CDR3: CASSFFIFPEQFF. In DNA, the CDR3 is TGTGCCAGCAGCTTTTTTATATTTCCTGAGCAGTTCTTC.

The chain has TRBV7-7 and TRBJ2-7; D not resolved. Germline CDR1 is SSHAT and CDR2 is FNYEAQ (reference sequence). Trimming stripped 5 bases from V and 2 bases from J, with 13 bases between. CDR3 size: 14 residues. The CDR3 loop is CASSPVGSTYEQYF. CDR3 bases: TGTGCCAGCAGCCCCGTAGGCTCAACCTACGAGCAGTACTTC.

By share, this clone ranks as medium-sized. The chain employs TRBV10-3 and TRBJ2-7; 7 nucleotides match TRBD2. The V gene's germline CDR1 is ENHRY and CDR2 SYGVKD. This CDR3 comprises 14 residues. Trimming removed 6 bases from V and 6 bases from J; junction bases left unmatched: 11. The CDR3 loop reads CAISYSYGEGEQYF. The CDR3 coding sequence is TGTGCCATCAGCTACTCCTACGGGGAGGGCGAGCAGTACTTC.

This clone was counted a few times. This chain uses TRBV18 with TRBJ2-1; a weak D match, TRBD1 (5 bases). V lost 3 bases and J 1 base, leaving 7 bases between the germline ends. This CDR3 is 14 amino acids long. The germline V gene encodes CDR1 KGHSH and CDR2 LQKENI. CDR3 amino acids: CASSPDSSYNEQFF. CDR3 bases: TGTGCCAGCTCACCCGACAGTTCCTACAATGAGCAGTTCTTC.

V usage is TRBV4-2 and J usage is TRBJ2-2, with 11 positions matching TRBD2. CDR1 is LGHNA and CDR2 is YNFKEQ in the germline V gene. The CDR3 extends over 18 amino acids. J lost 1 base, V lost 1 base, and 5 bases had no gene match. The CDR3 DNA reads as TGTGCCAGCAGCCAAGGGGGGGGACTAGCGGAGAACACCGGGGAGCTGTTTTTT. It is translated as CASSQGGGLAENTGELFF.

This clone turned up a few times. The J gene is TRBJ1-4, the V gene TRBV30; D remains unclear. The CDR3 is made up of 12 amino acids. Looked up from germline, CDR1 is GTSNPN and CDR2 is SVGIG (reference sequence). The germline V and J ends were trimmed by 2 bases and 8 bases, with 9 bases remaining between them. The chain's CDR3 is CAWSPGQEKLFF. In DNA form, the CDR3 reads TGTGCCTGGAGTCCGGGCCAGGAAAAACTGTTTTTT.

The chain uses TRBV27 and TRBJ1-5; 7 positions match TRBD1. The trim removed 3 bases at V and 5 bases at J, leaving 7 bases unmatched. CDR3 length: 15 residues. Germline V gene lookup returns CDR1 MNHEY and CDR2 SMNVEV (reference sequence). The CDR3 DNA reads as TGTGCCAGCAGTTTTTCCTGGGACAGCTATCAGCCCCAGCATTTT. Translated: CASSFSWDSYQPQHF.

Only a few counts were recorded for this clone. The CDR3 sequence: CASSLEEGAKRTF. As DNA, the CDR3 is TGCGCCAGCAGCTTGGAGGAGGGGGCCAAGAGGACCTTC. V is TRBV5-1 and J is TRBJ1-2; TRBD1 aligns across 7 bases. This CDR3 is built from 13 residues. J lost 14 bases, V lost 0 bases, and 10 bases had no gene match. The germline V gene encodes CDR1 SGHRS and CDR2 YFSETQ.

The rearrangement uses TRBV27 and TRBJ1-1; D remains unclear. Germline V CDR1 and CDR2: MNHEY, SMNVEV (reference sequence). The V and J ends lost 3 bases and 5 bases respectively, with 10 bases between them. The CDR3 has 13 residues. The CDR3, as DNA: TGTGCCAGCAGTTTTAATGATAGAACTGAAGCTTTCTTT. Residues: CASSFNDRTEAFF.

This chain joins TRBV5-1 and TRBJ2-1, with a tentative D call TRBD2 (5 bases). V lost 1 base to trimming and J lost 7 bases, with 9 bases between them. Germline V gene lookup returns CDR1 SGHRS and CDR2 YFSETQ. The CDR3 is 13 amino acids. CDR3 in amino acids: CASSLSGGNEQFF. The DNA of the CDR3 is TGCGCCAGCAGCTTGTCAGGAGGAAATGAGCAGTTCTTC.

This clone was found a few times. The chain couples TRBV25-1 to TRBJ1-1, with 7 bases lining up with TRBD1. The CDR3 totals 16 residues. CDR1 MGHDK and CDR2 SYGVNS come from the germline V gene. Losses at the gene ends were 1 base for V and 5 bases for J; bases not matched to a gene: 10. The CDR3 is CASSEFGRGRGTEAFF. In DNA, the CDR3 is TGTGCCAGCAGTGAATTCGGAAGGGGGCGAGGAACTGAAGCTTTCTTT. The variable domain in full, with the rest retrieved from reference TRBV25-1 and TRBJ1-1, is EADIYQTPRYLVIGTGKKITLECSQTMGHDKMYWYQQDPGMELHLIHYSYGVNSTEKGDLSSESTVSRIRTEHFPLTLESARPSHTSQYLCASSEFGRGRGTEAFFGQGTRLTVV.

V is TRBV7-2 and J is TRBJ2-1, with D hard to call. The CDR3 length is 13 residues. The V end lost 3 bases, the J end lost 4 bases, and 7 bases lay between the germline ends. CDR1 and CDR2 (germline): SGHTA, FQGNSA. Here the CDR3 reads CASSLARYNEQFF. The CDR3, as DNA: TGTGCCAGCAGCTTGGCGAGGTACAATGAGCAGTTCTTC. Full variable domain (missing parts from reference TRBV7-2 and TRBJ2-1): GAGVSQSPSNKVTEKGKDVELRCDPISGHTALYWYRQSLGQGLEFLIYFQGNSAPDKSGLPSDRFSAERTGGSVSTLTIQRTQQEDSAVYLCASSLARYNEQFFGPGTRLTVL.

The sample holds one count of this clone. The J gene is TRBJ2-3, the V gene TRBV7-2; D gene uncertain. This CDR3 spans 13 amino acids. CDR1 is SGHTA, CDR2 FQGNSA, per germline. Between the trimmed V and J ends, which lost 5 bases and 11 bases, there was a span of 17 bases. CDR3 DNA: TGTGCCAGCAGCCCGGATCAGCTCCATGAGCAGTATTTT. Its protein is CASSPDQLHEQYF.

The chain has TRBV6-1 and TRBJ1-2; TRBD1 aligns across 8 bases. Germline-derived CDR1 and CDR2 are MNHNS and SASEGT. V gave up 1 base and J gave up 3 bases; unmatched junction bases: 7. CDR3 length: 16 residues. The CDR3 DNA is TGTGCCAGCAGTGAAGAAGGGCAGGGGGCTTACTATGGCTACACCTTC. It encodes CASSEEGQGAYYGYTF.

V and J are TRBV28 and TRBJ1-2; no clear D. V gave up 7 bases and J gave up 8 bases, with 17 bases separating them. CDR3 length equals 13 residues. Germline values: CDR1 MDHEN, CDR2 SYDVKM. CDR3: CASNTPAHGGYTF. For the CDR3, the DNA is TGTGCCAGCAACACCCCCGCTCACGGCGGCTACACCTTC.

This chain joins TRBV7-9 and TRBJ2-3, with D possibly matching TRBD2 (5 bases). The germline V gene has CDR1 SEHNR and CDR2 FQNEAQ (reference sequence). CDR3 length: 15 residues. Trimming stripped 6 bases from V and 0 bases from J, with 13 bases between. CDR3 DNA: TGTGCCAGCAGTTACGGGATTTCTAGCACAGATACGCAGTATTTT. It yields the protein CASSYGISSTDTQYF.

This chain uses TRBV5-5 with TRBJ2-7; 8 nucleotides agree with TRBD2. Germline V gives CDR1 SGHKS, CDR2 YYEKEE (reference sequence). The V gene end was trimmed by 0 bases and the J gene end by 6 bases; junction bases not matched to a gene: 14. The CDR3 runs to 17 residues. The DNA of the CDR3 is TGTGCCAGCAGCTTGGCCGTAGCGGGGCGGGCCCTAGGCGAGCAGTACTTC. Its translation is CASSLAVAGRALGEQYF.